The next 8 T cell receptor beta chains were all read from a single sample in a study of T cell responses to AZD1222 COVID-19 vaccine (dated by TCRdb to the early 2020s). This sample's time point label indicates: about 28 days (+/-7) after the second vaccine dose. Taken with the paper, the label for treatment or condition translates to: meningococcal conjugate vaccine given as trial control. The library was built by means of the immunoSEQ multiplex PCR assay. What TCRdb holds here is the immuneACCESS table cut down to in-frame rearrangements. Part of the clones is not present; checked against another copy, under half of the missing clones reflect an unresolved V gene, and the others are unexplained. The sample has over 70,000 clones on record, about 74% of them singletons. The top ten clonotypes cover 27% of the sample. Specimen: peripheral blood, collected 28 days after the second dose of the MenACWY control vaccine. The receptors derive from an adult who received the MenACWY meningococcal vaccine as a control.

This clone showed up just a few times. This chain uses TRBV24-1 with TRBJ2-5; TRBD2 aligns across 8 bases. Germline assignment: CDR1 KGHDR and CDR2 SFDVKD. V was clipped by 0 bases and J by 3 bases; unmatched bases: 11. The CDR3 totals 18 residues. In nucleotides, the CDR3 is TGTGCCACCAGTGATTTGGCATCGGGAGGGTCGGTTAAAGAGACCCAGTACTTC. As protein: CATSDLASGGSVKETQYF.

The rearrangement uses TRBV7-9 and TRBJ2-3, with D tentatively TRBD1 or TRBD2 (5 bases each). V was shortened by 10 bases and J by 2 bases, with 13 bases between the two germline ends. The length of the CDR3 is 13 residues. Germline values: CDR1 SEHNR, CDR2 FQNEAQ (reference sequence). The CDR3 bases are TGTGCCATAATTGGGGACGCCACAGATACGCAGTATTTT. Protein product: CAIIGDATDTQYF.

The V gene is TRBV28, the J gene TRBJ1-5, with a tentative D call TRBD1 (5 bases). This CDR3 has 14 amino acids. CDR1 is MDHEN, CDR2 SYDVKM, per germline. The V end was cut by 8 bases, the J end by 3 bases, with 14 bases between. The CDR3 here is CASVNAGDNQPQHF. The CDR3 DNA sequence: TGTGCCAGCGTGAATGCGGGGGACAATCAGCCCCAGCATTTT.

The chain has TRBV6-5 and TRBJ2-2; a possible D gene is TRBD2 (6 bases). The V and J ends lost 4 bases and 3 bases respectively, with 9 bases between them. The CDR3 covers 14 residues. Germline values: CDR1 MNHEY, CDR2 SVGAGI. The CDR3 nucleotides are TGTGCCAGCAGTTGGGGACTCCACACCGGGGAGCTGTTTTTT. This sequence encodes CASSWGLHTGELFF.

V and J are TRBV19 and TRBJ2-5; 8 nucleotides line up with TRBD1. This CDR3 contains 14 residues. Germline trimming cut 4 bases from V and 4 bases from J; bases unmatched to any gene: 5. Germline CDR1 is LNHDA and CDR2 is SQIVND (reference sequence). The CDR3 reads CASSTTGTGETQYF. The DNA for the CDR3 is TGTGCCAGTAGTACGACCGGGACAGGAGAGACCCAGTACTTC. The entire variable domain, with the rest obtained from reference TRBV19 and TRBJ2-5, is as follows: DGGITQSPKYLFRKEGQNVTLSCEQNLNHDAMYWYRQDPGQGLRLIYYSQIVNDFQKGDIAEGYSVSREKKESFPLTVTSAQKNPTAFYLCASSTTGTGETQYFGPGTRLLVL.

CDR3 loop: CASSLGLADYEQYF. DNA for the CDR3: TGTGCCAGCAGTTTGGGACTAGCAGACTACGAGCAGTACTTC. The chain is built from TRBV11-1 and TRBJ2-7; 9 nucleotides align to TRBD2. CDR3 length: 14 residues. V was clipped by 6 bases and J by 3 bases; unmatched bases: 6. CDR1 and CDR2 (germline): SGHAT, FQDESV (reference sequence).

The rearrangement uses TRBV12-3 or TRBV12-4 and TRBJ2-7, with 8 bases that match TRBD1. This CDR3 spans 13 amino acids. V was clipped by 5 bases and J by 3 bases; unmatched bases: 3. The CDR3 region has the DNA TGTGCCAGCAGTCGAGGACAGGGCTACGAGCAGTACTTC. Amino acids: CASSRGQGYEQYF.

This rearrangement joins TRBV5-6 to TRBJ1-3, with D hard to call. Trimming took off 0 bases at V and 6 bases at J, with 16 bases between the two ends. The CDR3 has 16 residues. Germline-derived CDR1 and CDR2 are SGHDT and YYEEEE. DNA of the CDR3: TGTGCCAGCAGCTTGGCCCTACACCAACAAACAAACACCATATATTTT. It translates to CASSLALHQQTNTIYF.